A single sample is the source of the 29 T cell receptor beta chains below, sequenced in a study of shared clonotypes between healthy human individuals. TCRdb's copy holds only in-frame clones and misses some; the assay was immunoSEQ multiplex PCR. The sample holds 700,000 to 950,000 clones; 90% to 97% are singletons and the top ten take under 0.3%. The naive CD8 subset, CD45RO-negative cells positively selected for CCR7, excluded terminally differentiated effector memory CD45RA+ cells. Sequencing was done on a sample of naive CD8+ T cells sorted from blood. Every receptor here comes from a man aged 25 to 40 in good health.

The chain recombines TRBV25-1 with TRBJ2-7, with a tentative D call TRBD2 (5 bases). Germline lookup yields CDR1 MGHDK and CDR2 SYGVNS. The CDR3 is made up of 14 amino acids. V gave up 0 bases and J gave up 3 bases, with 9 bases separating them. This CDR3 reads CASSEYGGGYEQYF. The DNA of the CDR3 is TGTGCCAGCAGTGAATATGGTGGAGGCTACGAGCAGTACTTC.

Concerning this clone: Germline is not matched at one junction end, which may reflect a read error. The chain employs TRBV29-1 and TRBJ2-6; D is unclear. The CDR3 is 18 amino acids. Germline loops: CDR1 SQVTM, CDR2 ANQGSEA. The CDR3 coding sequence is TGCAGCGTCGAAGAATCCGGACCTCCGACCTCTGGGGCCAACGTCCTGACTTTC. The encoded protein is CSVEESGPPTSGANVLTF.

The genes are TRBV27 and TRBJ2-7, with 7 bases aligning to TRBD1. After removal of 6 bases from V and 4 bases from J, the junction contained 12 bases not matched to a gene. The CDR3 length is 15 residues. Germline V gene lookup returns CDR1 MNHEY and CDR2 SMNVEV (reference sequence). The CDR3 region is CASSPLTGTDYEQYF. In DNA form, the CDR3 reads TGTGCCAGCAGCCCATTAACCGGGACAGATTACGAGCAGTACTTC.

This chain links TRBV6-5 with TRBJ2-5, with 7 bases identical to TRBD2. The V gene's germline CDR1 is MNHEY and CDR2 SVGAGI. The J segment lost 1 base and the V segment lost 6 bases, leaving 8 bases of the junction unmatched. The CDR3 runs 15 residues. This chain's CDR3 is CASSYQGGSQETQYF. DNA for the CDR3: TGTGCCAGCAGCTATCAGGGAGGGTCCCAAGAGACCCAGTACTTC.

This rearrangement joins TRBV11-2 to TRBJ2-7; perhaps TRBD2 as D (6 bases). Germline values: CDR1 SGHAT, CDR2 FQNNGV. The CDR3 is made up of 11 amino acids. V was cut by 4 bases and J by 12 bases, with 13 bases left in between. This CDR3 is CASSSRLVLYF. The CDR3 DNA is TGTGCCAGCAGCTCCAGACTAGTACTGTACTTC.

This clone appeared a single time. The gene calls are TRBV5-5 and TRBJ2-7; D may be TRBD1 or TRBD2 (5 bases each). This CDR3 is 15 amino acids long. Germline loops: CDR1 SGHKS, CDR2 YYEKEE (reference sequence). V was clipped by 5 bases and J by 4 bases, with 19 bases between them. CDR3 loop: CASSLQGPRGYEQYF. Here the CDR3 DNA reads TGTGCCAGCAGTCTCCAGGGCCCTCGCGGGTACGAGCAGTACTTC.

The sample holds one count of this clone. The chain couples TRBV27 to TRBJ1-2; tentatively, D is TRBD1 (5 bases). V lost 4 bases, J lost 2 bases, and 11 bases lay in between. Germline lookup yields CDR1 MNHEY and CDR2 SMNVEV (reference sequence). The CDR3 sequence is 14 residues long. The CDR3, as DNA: TGTGCCAGCAGTTCGTGGGACGGGAACTATGGCTACACCTTC. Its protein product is CASSSWDGNYGYTF.

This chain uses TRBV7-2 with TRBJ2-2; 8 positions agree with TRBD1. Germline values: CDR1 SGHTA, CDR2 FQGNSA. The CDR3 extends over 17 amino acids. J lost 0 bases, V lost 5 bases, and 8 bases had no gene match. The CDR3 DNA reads TGTGCCAGCAGCACTTATAACAGGGGGTCGAACACCGGGGAGCTGTTTTTT. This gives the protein CASSTYNRGSNTGELFF. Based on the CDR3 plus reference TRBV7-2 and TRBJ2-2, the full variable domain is GAGVSQSPSNKVTEKGKDVELRCDPISGHTALYWYRQSLGQGLEFLIYFQGNSAPDKSGLPSDRFSAERTGGSVSTLTIQRTQQEDSAVYLCASSTYNRGSNTGELFFGEGSRLTVL.

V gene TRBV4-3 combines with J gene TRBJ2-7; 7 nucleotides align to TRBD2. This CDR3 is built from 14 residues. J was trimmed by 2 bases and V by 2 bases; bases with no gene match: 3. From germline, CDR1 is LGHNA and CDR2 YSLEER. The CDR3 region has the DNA TGCGCCAGCAGCCAATGGGCGGGGGCCTACGAGCAGTACTTC. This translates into CASSQWAGAYEQYF.

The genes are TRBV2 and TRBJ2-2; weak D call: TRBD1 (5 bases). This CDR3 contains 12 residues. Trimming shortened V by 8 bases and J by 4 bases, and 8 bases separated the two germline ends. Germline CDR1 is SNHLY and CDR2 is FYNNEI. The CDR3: CASAGLTGELFF. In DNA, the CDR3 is TGTGCCAGCGCAGGGCTCACCGGGGAGCTGTTTTTT. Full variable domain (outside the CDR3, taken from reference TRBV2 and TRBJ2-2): EPEVTQTPSHQVTQMGQEVILRCVPISNHLYFYWYRQILGQKVEFLVSFYNNEISEKSEIFDDQFSVERPDGSNFTLKIRSTKLEDSAMYFCASAGLTGELFFGEGSRLTVL.

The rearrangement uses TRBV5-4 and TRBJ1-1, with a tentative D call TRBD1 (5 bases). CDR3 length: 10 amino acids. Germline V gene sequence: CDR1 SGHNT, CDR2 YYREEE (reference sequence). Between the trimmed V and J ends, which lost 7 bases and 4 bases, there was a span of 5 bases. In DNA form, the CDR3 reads TGTGCCAGCGGGGGCACTGAAGCTTTCTTT. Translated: CASGGTEAFF.

In nucleotides, the CDR3 is TGTGCCAGCAGCCCAAGGACAGGGGGATACAATGAGCAGTTCTTC. This codes for CASSPRTGGYNEQFF. V usage is TRBV7-9 and J usage is TRBJ2-1, with 10 bases fitting TRBD1. V gave up 5 bases and J gave up 4 bases; unmatched junction bases: 5. Germline V CDR1 and CDR2: SEHNR, FQNEAQ (reference sequence). This CDR3 region has 15 residues.

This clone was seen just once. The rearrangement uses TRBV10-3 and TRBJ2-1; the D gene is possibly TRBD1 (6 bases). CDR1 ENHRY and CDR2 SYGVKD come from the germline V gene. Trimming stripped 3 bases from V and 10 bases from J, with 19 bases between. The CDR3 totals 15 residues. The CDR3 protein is CAISEMQMGAWEQFF. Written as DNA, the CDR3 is TGTGCCATCAGTGAAATGCAGATGGGGGCGTGGGAGCAGTTCTTC.

In DNA, the CDR3 is TGTGCCAGCAGTTCGCAGTGGAGCTCCTACAATGAGCAGTTCTTC. It translates to CASSSQWSSYNEQFF. The chain links TRBV28 to TRBJ2-1; no clear D gene. V was shortened by 4 bases and J by 0 bases, with 10 bases between the two germline ends. CDR1 is MDHEN, CDR2 SYDVKM, per germline. The CDR3 has 15 amino acids.

CDR3 protein: CASSKKPRETSGRAGGYEQYF. The DNA of the CDR3 is TGTGCCAGCAGCAAAAAGCCTCGGGAGACTAGCGGGAGGGCCGGCGGCTACGAGCAGTACTTC. The rearrangement joins TRBV21-1 to TRBJ2-7; TRBD2, the D gene given by the table, was not confirmed from the DNA. TRBV21-1 is a known pseudogene. The CDR3 runs 21 residues.

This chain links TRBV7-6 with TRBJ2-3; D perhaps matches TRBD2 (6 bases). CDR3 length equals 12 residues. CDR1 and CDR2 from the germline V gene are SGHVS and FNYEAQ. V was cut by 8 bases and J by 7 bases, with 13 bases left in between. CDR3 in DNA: TGTGCCAGCGGAGGGGCAGCAAATACGCAGTATTTT. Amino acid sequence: CASGGAANTQYF.

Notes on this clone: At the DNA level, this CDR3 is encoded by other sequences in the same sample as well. CDR3 loop: CASSLVAGAYEQYF. The CDR3 region has the DNA TGTGCCAGCAGCTTGGTGGCAGGAGCCTACGAGCAGTACTTC. The genes are TRBV5-5 and TRBJ2-7; D is undetermined. With 0 bases removed from V and 2 bases from J, the gap between germline ends came to 9 bases. Germline CDR1 reads SGHKS; CDR2 reads YYEKEE (reference sequence). The CDR3 is 14 residues long. Drawing the rest from reference TRBV5-5 and TRBJ2-7, the complete variable domain is DAGVTQSPTHLIKTRGQQVTLRCSPISGHKSVSWYQQVLGQGPQFIFQYYEKEERGRGNFPDRFSARQFPNYSSELNVNALLLGDSALYLCASSLVAGAYEQYFGPGTRLTVT.

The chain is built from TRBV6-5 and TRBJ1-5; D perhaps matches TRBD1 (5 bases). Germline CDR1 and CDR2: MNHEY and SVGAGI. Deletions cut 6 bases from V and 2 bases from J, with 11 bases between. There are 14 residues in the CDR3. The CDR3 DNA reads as TGTGCCAGCAGCCTAAGGGGAGGCAATCAGCCCCAGCATTTT. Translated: CASSLRGGNQPQHF.

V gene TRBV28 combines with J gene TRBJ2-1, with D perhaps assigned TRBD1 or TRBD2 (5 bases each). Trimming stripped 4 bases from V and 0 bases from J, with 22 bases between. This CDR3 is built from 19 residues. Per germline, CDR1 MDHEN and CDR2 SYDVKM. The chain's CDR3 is CASSSLIVRGTGSYNEQFF. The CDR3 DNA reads TGTGCCAGCAGTTCTTTAATAGTACGTGGGACCGGCTCCTACAATGAGCAGTTCTTC.

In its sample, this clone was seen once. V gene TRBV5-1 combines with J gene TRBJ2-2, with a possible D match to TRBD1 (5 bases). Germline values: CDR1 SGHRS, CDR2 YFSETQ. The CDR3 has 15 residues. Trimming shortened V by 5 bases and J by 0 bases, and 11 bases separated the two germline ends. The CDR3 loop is CASRPGQSNTGELFF. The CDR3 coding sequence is TGCGCCAGCAGACCAGGACAATCGAACACCGGGGAGCTGTTTTTT. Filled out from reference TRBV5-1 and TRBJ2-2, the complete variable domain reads KAGVTQTPRYLIKTRGQQVTLSCSPISGHRSVSWYQQTPGQGLQFLFEYFSETQRNKGNFPGRFSGRQFSNSRSEMNVSTLELGDSALYLCASRPGQSNTGELFFGEGSRLTVL.

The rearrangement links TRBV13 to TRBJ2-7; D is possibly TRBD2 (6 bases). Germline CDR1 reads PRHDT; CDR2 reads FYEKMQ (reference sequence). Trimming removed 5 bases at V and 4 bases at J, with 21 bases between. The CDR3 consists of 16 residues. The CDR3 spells CASSSGSGLRLYEQYF. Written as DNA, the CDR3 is TGTGCCAGCAGCAGTGGGTCGGGACTTCGACTTTACGAGCAGTACTTC.

The DNA of the CDR3 is TGCAGCGTTGAACTGGAATGGATGAACACTGAAGCTTTCTTT. As protein: CSVELEWMNTEAFF. The rearrangement links TRBV29-1 to TRBJ1-1; D not resolved. Trimming pared 2 bases from V and 0 bases from J, leaving 10 bases between. This CDR3 comprises 14 residues. The germline V gene encodes CDR1 SQVTM and CDR2 ANQGSEA.

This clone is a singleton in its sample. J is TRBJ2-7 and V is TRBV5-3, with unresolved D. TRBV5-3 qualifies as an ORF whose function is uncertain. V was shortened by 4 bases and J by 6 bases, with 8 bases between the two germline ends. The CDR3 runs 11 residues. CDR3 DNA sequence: TGTGCCAGAAGCCACTTCGCCGAGCAGTACTTC. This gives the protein CARSHFAEQYF.

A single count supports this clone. CDR3 loop: CASSPRTGEIYGYTF. CDR3 nucleotides: TGTGCCAGCAGTCCGAGGACAGGAGAGATTTATGGCTACACCTTC. This sequence joins TRBV27 and TRBJ1-2; 7 positions agree with TRBD1. Germline lookup yields CDR1 MNHEY and CDR2 SMNVEV (reference sequence). The junction had 11 bases not matched to a gene; V was cut back by 5 bases and J by 5 bases. This CDR3 has 15 residues.

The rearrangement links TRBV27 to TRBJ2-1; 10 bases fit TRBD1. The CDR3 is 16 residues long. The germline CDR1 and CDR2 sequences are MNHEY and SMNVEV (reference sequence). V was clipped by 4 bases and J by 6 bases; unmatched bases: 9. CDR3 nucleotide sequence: TGTGCCAGCAGTTCACTGGACAGGGGGTTTTTCAATGAGCAGTTCTTC. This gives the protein CASSSLDRGFFNEQFF.

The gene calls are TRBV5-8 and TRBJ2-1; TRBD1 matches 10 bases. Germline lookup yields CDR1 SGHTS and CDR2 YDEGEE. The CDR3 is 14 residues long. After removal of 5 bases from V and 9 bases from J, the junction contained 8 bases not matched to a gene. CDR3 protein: CASRGTGVYPEQFF. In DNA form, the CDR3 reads TGTGCCAGCAGGGGGACAGGGGTGTACCCTGAGCAGTTCTTC.

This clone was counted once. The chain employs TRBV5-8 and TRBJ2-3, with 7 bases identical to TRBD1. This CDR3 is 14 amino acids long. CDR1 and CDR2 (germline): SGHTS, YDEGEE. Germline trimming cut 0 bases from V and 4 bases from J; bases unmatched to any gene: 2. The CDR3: CASSLATGADTQYF. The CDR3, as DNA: TGTGCCAGCAGCTTGGCCACAGGGGCAGATACGCAGTATTTT.

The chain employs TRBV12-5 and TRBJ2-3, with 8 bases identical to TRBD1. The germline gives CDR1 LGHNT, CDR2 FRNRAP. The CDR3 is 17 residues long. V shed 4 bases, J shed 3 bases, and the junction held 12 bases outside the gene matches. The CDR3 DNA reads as TGTGCTAGTGGTTCCCCCGGGACAGGCAGGGCGACAGATACGCAGTATTTT. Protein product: CASGSPGTGRATDTQYF.

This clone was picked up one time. The DNA for the CDR3 is TGCGCCAGCAGCAGCCGGAGCCATCATAATCAGCCCCAGCATTTT. Its protein product is CASSSRSHHNQPQHF. The chain recombines TRBV4-1 with TRBJ1-5; D gene ambiguous. The CDR3 is 15 residues long. Germline loops: CDR1 MGHRA, CDR2 YSYEKL. Trimming removed 5 bases from V and 4 bases from J, with 15 bases in between.